This TCR beta chain was identified during a study of human T cells and chemical hapten exposure. On the study more broadly: Mainly, slight library volume differences in the pool made TCR yields vary.

Unmatched junction bases numbered 10, after V lost 6 bases and J lost 6 bases. Germline loops: CDR1 SQVTM, CDR2 ANQGSEA. The CDR3 length is 15 residues. The time point is: pre-sensitization, week 0. Treatment denoted: therapeutic diphenylcyclopropenone sensitization with weekly scalp DPC. One entry per CDR3 protein results from TCRdb running MiXCR on the RACE reads. The sample comprises under 300,000 distinct CDR3 sequences, over 7.5% of which are singletons, and 0.9% to 1.5% rests with the top ten. This clonotype was detected only a few times. This sample comprised whole blood, obtained in connection with sensitization to the hapten diphenylcyclopropenone (DPC). The clonotype was recovered from a man younger than 35 with alopecia areata. Some clones in this sample may be carry-over from other donors' samples. The V and J genes are TRBV29-1 and TRBJ2-3; 12 bases agree with TRBD2. CDR3 amino acids: CSVLRTSGAEDTQYF. The CDR3 coding sequence is TGCAGCGTCCTACGGACTAGCGGGGCGGAGGATACGCAGTATTTT.